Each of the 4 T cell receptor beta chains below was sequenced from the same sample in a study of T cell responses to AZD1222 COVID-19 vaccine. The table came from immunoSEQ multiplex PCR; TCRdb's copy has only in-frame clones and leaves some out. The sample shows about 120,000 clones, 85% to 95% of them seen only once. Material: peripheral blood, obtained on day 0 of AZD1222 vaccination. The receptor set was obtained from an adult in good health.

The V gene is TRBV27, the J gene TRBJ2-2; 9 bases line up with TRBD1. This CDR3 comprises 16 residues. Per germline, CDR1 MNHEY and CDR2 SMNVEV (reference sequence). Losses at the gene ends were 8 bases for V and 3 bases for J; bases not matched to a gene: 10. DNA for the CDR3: TGTGCCAGCGGAGACTTACAGGGGGCTTACACCGGGGAGCTGTTTTTT. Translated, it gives CASGDLQGAYTGELFF.

In nucleotides, the CDR3 is TGTGCCAGCAGCACCGGACTAGCGAGAATAGATACGCAGTATTTT. It specifies CASSTGLARIDTQYF. This chain connects TRBV7-6 to TRBJ2-3; 9 bases are shared with TRBD2. Germline V CDR1 and CDR2: SGHVS, FNYEAQ. V was pared by 5 bases and J by 5 bases, with 8 bases of the junction left unmatched. This CDR3 has 15 residues.

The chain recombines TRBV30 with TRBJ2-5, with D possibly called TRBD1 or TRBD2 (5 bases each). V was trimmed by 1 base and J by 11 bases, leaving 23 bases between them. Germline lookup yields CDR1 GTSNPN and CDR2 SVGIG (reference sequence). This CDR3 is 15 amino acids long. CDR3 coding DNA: TGTGCCTGGAGTGCCCCAGGGCGCGGGCCCCTCGGTCAGTACTTC. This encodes CAWSAPGRGPLGQYF.

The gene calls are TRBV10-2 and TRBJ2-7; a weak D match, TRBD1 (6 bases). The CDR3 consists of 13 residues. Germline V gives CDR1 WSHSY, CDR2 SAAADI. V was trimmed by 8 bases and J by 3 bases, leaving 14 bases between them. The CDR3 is CASGDRDNYEQYF. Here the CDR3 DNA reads TGCGCCAGCGGGGACCGGGACAACTACGAGCAGTACTTC.